This record looks at one TCR beta chain sequence and its context. The antigen is unknown. The CDR3 consists of 11 residues. Deletions cut 1 base from V and 3 bases from J, with 4 bases between. Per germline, CDR1 DFQATT and CDR2 SNEGSKA (reference sequence). 13 Jbeta primers and 60 Vbeta primers were used for the PCR. The method was immunoSEQ multiplex PCR; TCRdb's version includes in-frame clones alone and lacks a portion of them. The data contain more than 120,000 clones, 70% to 85% of them seen just once; the ten biggest clones take up approximately 2.3%. The sample belongs to a study of cytomegalovirus exposure and HLA in healthy donors. Overall study results and limits: Usually a TCR sequence was rare, but some public TCRs were found in many donors.

The V call is TRBV20-1, the J call TRBJ2-7; no firm D call. Sequenced material: PBMCs. The clonotype comes from a male donor in good health and CMV-seronegative. CDR3 region: CSARAFYEQYF. The DNA of the CDR3 is TGCAGTGCTAGAGCTTTCTACGAGCAGTACTTC.